The 5 T cell receptor beta chains presented below share a single source sample, sequenced in a study of shared T cell receptors in the human thymus. Only in-frame clones appear in the TCRdb table, and some are missing; sequencing was by immunoSEQ multiplex PCR. The repertoire holds 500,000 to 750,000 clones, roughly 90% seen once, with about 0.01% in the top ten. This sample also appeared in a second study, on human thymus T cells.

The source material was thymocytes. These receptors all stem from a boy younger than two with a congenital heart defect.

The V call is TRBV6-1, the J call TRBJ2-1, with 9 bases that match TRBD2. The CDR3 runs 14 residues. J gave up 3 bases and V 6 bases, and 3 bases lay outside the gene matches. In germline, CDR1 is MNHNS, CDR2 SASEGT. The CDR3 loop is CASRPSGNYNEQFF. In nucleotides, the CDR3 is TGTGCCAGCAGGCCTAGCGGGAACTACAATGAGCAGTTCTTC.

The CDR3 nucleotides are TGTGCCAGCAGTTCCCCAGGGAGGGACGGCAATGAGCAGTTCTTC. Translation: CASSSPGRDGNEQFF. V and J are TRBV6-6 and TRBJ2-1; 7 nucleotides align to TRBD2. J lost 6 bases, V lost 4 bases, and 9 bases had no gene match. The germline gives CDR1 MNHNY, CDR2 SVGAGI (reference sequence). The CDR3 spans 15 residues.

The genes are TRBV19 and TRBJ1-2; perhaps TRBD1 as D (5 bases). Germline V CDR1 and CDR2: LNHDA, SQIVND (reference sequence). The CDR3 loop spans 13 amino acids. V lost 5 bases, J lost 3 bases, and 10 bases lay in between. The chain's CDR3 is CASSGQGHYGYTF. The CDR3 coding sequence is TGTGCCAGTAGTGGGCAGGGCCACTATGGCTACACCTTC.

This clone was counted once. The chain combines TRBV4-1 with TRBJ1-5; D unclear. CDR3 length equals 13 residues. Trimming removed 0 bases from V and 4 bases from J, with 4 bases in between. CDR1 is MGHRA and CDR2 is YSYEKL in the germline V gene. The CDR3 spells CASSQDLNQPQHF. The CDR3 DNA is TGCGCCAGCAGCCAAGATCTAAATCAGCCCCAGCATTTT.

The genes are TRBV10-2 and TRBJ2-3; 14 bases line up with TRBD2. Trimming cost V 0 bases and J 1 base; bases outside gene matches: 0. The CDR3 consists of 17 residues. Germline assignment: CDR1 WSHSY and CDR2 SAAADI. This chain's CDR3 is CASSESTSGRGTDTQYF. For the CDR3, the DNA is TGCGCCAGCAGTGAGTCGACTAGCGGGAGGGGCACAGATACGCAGTATTTT.